Following are 30 T cell receptor beta chains from one sample sequenced in a study of graft-versus-host responses after intestinal transplantation. These receptors have no known antigen. Produced via immunoSEQ multiplex PCR; TCRdb's table is partial and in-frame only. Among tens of thousands of clones listed, over 80% were seen once. This specimen was unstimulated CD8+ T cells sorted from spleen or lymph node cells, taken before intestinal transplant. These receptors all stem from a human donor who received an intestinal transplant.

This clone was recorded once. The chain carries TRBV28 and TRBJ2-1; the match to TRBD2 covers 8 bases. Germline V CDR1 and CDR2: MDHEN, SYDVKM. The junction had 13 bases not matched to a gene; V was cut back by 3 bases and J by 0 bases. This CDR3 contains 19 residues. CDR3 sequence: CASSLGLAGETSSYNEQFF. In DNA form, the CDR3 reads TGTGCCAGCAGTTTGGGGCTAGCGGGTGAAACTAGCTCCTACAATGAGCAGTTCTTC.

The gene calls are TRBV29-1 and TRBJ2-2; 11 bases match TRBD2. The germline CDR1 and CDR2 sequences are SQVTM and ANQGSEA. CDR3 length equals 15 residues. Trimming took 4 bases from V and 3 from J; bases not matched to a gene: 4. CDR3 sequence (DNA): TGCAGCGTTGCGGGACTAGCGGACTACACCGGGGAGCTGTTTTTT. Its translation: CSVAGLADYTGELFF.

The chain combines TRBV27 with TRBJ2-1, with TRBD2 matching 9 bases. CDR1 is MNHEY, CDR2 SMNVEV, per germline (reference sequence). V was pared by 3 bases and J by 4 bases, with 7 bases of the junction left unmatched. The CDR3 consists of 16 residues. CDR3 protein: CASSFYGTSPYNEQFF. The CDR3 DNA reads as TGTGCCAGCAGTTTTTACGGGACTAGCCCTTACAATGAGCAGTTCTTC.

V usage is TRBV5-1 and J usage is TRBJ1-3; maybe TRBD1 (6 bases). The CDR3 runs 17 residues. The germline V and J ends were trimmed by 0 bases and 0 bases, with 13 bases remaining between them. Germline CDR1 is SGHRS and CDR2 is YFSETQ. CDR3: CASSLAIQGSSGNTIYF. The CDR3 DNA sequence: TGCGCCAGCAGCTTGGCCATTCAGGGGAGCTCTGGAAACACCATATATTTT.

This clone was observed once. The chain recombines TRBV2 with TRBJ1-2; a weak D match, TRBD1 (6 bases). The CDR3 runs 17 residues. CDR1 is SNHLY and CDR2 is FYNNEI in the germline V gene. V was cut by 2 bases and J by 10 bases, with 26 bases left in between. CDR3 bases: TGTGCCAGCAGTGAAAGACAGGCCGAGTCCAGTCGTTTCTTCTACACCTTC. Translated, it gives CASSERQAESSRFFYTF. Based on the CDR3 plus reference TRBV2 and TRBJ1-2, the full variable domain is EPEVTQTPSHQVTQMGQEVILRCVPISNHLYFYWYRQILGQKVEFLVSFYNNEISEKSEIFDDQFSVERPDGSNFTLKIRSTKLEDSAMYFCASSERQAESSRFFYTFGSGTRLTVV.

The CDR3 nucleotides read TGTGCCAGCAGTGAATTTTTTCAGCCCCAGCATTTT. Its translation is CASSEFFQPQHF. The chain joins TRBV25-1 to TRBJ1-5; D is unresolved. This CDR3 contains 12 residues. Germline V CDR1 and CDR2: MGHDK, SYGVNS. With 1 base removed from V and 6 bases from J, the gap between germline ends came to 4 bases.

This sequence joins TRBV5-6 and TRBJ2-5, with D possibly called TRBD1 or TRBD2 (5 bases each). The CDR3 has 14 residues. Trimming removed 3 bases at V and 2 bases at J, with 11 bases between. Per the germline V gene, CDR1 is SGHDT and CDR2 is YYEEEE. Written as DNA, the CDR3 is TGTGCCAGCAGCTGGGGGACGGTACAAGAGACCCAGTACTTC. Amino acid sequence: CASSWGTVQETQYF.

The chain couples TRBV13 to TRBJ2-1; 11 bases agree with TRBD2. V lost 5 bases to trimming and J lost 0 bases; unmatched junction nucleotides: 0. The CDR3 totals 15 residues. Germline assignment: CDR1 PRHDT and CDR2 FYEKMQ (reference sequence). The CDR3: CASSTSGSSYNEQFF. CDR3 sequence (DNA): TGTGCCAGCAGCACTAGCGGGAGCTCCTACAATGAGCAGTTCTTC.

The chain has TRBV5-1 and TRBJ2-7; D gene uncertain. CDR1 and CDR2 from the germline V gene are SGHRS and YFSETQ. The CDR3 length is 13 residues. Trimming took 0 bases from V and 2 from J, leaving 6 bases between them. The CDR3 sequence is CASSLANPYEQYF. The DNA for the CDR3 is TGCGCCAGCAGCTTGGCAAACCCCTACGAGCAGTACTTC.

This sequence joins TRBV4-2 and TRBJ2-1, with 10 bases fitting TRBD2. The CDR3 contains 17 residues. The V gene end was trimmed by 2 bases and the J gene end by 3 bases; junction bases not matched to a gene: 7. CDR1 and CDR2 (germline): LGHNA, YNFKEQ. Written as DNA, the CDR3 is TGTGCCAGCAGCCAAAACTTAGCGGGAGGCGTCTACAATGAGCAGTTCTTC. It translates to CASSQNLAGGVYNEQFF.

This clone was counted only a few times. The chain carries TRBV6-5 and TRBJ2-5; the match to TRBD2 covers 13 bases. CDR3 length: 14 amino acids. With 8 bases clipped from V and 5 bases from J, the junction kept 5 bases outside the gene matches. Germline V gene sequence: CDR1 MNHEY, CDR2 SVGAGI. CDR3 coding DNA: TGTGCCAGCGAAGAACTAGCGGGGGGGGAGACCCAGTACTTC. This translates into CASEELAGGETQYF.

The chain employs TRBV29-1 and TRBJ2-2; possibly TRBD1 or TRBD2 for D (5 bases each). The CDR3 is 12 residues long. Trimming pared 4 bases from V and 4 bases from J, leaving 7 bases between. CDR1 and CDR2 from the germline V gene are SQVTM and ANQGSEA. The CDR3 DNA is TGCAGCGTTGGAGGGGTCACCGGGGAGCTGTTTTTT. It yields the protein CSVGGVTGELFF.

This sequence joins TRBV15 and TRBJ2-3, with D perhaps matching TRBD2 (6 bases). This CDR3 contains 15 residues. V was pared by 5 bases and J by 2 bases, with 14 bases between. Looked up from germline, CDR1 is LNHNV and CDR2 is YYDKDF (reference sequence). DNA of the CDR3: TGTGCCACCAGCCCGGGACTCCATTTCACAGATACGCAGTATTTT. This codes for CATSPGLHFTDTQYF.

The chain recombines TRBV5-6 with TRBJ2-7, with D possibly being TRBD2 (6 bases). This CDR3 is 13 amino acids long. CDR1 is SGHDT, CDR2 YYEEEE, per germline. V was cut by 6 bases and J by 3 bases, with 13 bases left in between. In nucleotides, the CDR3 is TGTGCCAGCATAGGGACTGGAAGCTACGAGCAGTACTTC. Translated: CASIGTGSYEQYF.

This sequence joins TRBV7-3 and TRBJ2-2; 11 bases fit TRBD2. After removal of 6 bases from V and 4 bases from J, the junction contained 10 bases not matched to a gene. Germline CDR1 SGHTA, CDR2 FQGTGA. CDR3 size: 17 residues. The CDR3 spells CASSSTGTSGFTGELFF. CDR3 nucleotide sequence: TGTGCCAGCAGTTCGACCGGGACTAGCGGATTCACCGGGGAGCTGTTTTTT.

V usage is TRBV5-1 and J usage is TRBJ1-1; D gene uncertain. From germline, CDR1 is SGHRS and CDR2 YFSETQ. The CDR3 spans 14 residues. V was shortened by 2 bases and J by 1 base, with 9 bases between the two germline ends. CDR3 sequence reads: CASSLFTRNTEAFF. The CDR3 bases are TGCGCCAGCAGCTTATTCACCCGGAACACTGAAGCTTTCTTT.

The CDR3 loop is CASGGGSSQETQYF. CDR3 nucleotide sequence: TGTGCCTCGGGAGGGGGGTCGAGTCAAGAGACCCAGTACTTC. V and J are TRBV2 and TRBJ2-5, with 8 positions matching TRBD2. In germline, CDR1 is SNHLY, CDR2 FYNNEI. V gave up 11 bases and J gave up 2 bases; unmatched junction bases: 10. CDR3 length: 14 residues.

The genes are TRBV9 and TRBJ2-1; D could derive from TRBD1 or TRBD2 (7 bases each). This CDR3 comprises 15 residues. Germline V gene lookup returns CDR1 SGDLS and CDR2 YYNGEE. Trimming left V 2 bases short and J 8 bases short, with 17 bases between. CDR3 sequence reads: CASSVFSGGVDEQFF. CDR3 nucleotide sequence: TGTGCCAGCAGCGTTTTTTCAGGGGGGGTCGATGAGCAGTTCTTC.

V usage is TRBV19 and J usage is TRBJ2-1; a weak D match, TRBD2 (5 bases). The V end lost 5 bases, the J end lost 0 bases, and 14 bases lay between the germline ends. The CDR3 is 16 residues long. Germline V lookup: CDR1 LNHDA, CDR2 SQIVND (reference sequence). Here the CDR3 reads CASSGALGGSYNEQFF. The CDR3 region has the DNA TGTGCCAGTAGTGGAGCACTAGGTGGCTCCTACAATGAGCAGTTCTTC.

The chain employs TRBV29-1 and TRBJ1-1, with 9 bases aligning to TRBD1. CDR1 is SQVTM, CDR2 ANQGSEA, per germline. The CDR3 totals 15 residues. J was trimmed by 0 bases and V by 7 bases; bases with no gene match: 9. This CDR3 reads CSGWVQGALNTEAFF. For the CDR3, the DNA is TGCAGCGGGTGGGTACAGGGGGCTTTGAACACTGAAGCTTTCTTT.

J is TRBJ1-2 and V is TRBV25-1; possible D gene TRBD1, 5 bases. The CDR3 consists of 14 residues. Per germline, CDR1 MGHDK and CDR2 SYGVNS. Between the trimmed V and J ends, which lost 2 bases and 8 bases, there was a span of 15 bases. The CDR3 spells CASSEGEGILGYTF. CDR3 coding DNA: TGTGCCAGCAGTGAAGGGGAGGGGATACTGGGCTACACCTTC.

A few counts support this clone. This chain connects TRBV10-3 to TRBJ1-3; D possibly corresponds to TRBD1 (6 bases). The V and J ends lost 6 bases and 0 bases respectively, with 18 bases between them. The germline V gene has CDR1 ENHRY and CDR2 SYGVKD. This CDR3 comprises 17 residues. The CDR3 DNA sequence: TGTGCCATCAGAACGGGGACAACGGCCAGCTCTGGAAACACCATATATTTT. Amino acids: CAIRTGTTASSGNTIYF.

The chain couples TRBV10-2 to TRBJ2-1; 8 nucleotides agree with TRBD1. The germline gives CDR1 WSHSY, CDR2 SAAADI. The CDR3 length is 14 residues. V was clipped by 8 bases and J by 7 bases; unmatched bases: 10. The CDR3 reads CASADRATLNEQFF. Here the CDR3 DNA reads TGCGCCAGCGCGGACAGGGCAACACTGAATGAGCAGTTCTTC.

This CDR3 reads CASSLSGAGYNEQFF. CDR3 DNA: TGTGCCAGCAGTTTATCAGGGGCAGGGTACAATGAGCAGTTCTTC. The chain is built from TRBV27 and TRBJ2-1; weak D call: TRBD1 (5 bases). The V end was cut by 0 bases, the J end by 4 bases, with 10 bases between. CDR1 is MNHEY, CDR2 SMNVEV, per germline (reference sequence). The CDR3 contains 15 residues.

This chain joins TRBV9 and TRBJ2-3; 16 bases are shared with TRBD2. The germline V gene encodes CDR1 SGDLS and CDR2 YYNGEE. J lost 1 base, V lost 1 base, and 6 bases had no gene match. The CDR3 contains 19 residues. The CDR3 nucleotides read TGTGCCAGCAGCGTATGGGGGACTAGCGGGAGGGAGGGCACAGATACGCAGTATTTT. It encodes CASSVWGTSGREGTDTQYF.

The V and J genes are TRBV7-9 and TRBJ2-3; 7 bases are a match to TRBD1. The CDR3 has 15 residues. V trimming: 1 base; J trimming: 4 bases; junction bases outside the gene matches: 5. CDR1 and CDR2 (germline): SEHNR, FQNEAQ (reference sequence). In DNA, the CDR3 is TGTGCCAGCAGCTTAGGACAGGGACATGCAGATACGCAGTATTTT. As protein: CASSLGQGHADTQYF.

The V gene is TRBV2, the J gene TRBJ2-6, with D possibly matching TRBD2 (6 bases). Germline V gene sequence: CDR1 SNHLY, CDR2 FYNNEI. CDR3 length: 17 residues. With 4 bases removed from V and 2 bases from J, the gap between germline ends came to 15 bases. The chain's CDR3 is CASSVGPIAAGANVLTF. The CDR3 DNA reads as TGTGCCAGCAGTGTGGGGCCGATAGCGGCTGGGGCCAACGTCCTGACTTTC.

J is TRBJ2-5 and V is TRBV6-1; TRBD2 aligns across 7 bases. The DNA matches TRBJ2-7 better at its end, which makes the J call doubtful. Germline CDR1 is MNHNS and CDR2 is SASEGT. The CDR3 loop spans 15 amino acids. CDR3 protein: CASSASRESSYEQYF. Written as DNA, the CDR3 is TGTGCCAGCAGTGCGTCGCGGGAGAGCTCCTACGAGCAGTACTTC.

The V and J genes are TRBV10-2 and TRBJ2-1; perhaps TRBD1 as D (5 bases). Germline loops: CDR1 WSHSY, CDR2 SAAADI. The germline V and J ends were trimmed by 0 bases and 6 bases, with 15 bases remaining between them. This CDR3 has 16 residues. CDR3 sequence: CASSESQDTRPNEQFF. The CDR3 nucleotides are TGCGCCAGCAGTGAGTCGCAGGACACCCGCCCCAATGAGCAGTTCTTC.

The chain employs TRBV6-5 and TRBJ2-7, with D uncertain. The CDR3 runs 13 residues. Per the germline V gene, CDR1 is MNHEY and CDR2 is SVGAGI. V was pared by 2 bases and J by 2 bases, with 7 bases between. The CDR3 is CASSYPPAYEQYF. The CDR3 coding sequence is TGTGCCAGCAGTTACCCACCCGCCTACGAGCAGTACTTC.